What follows are 22 T cell receptor beta chains derived from one specimen sequenced in a study of blood T cell repertoires in COVID-19. Produced via immunoSEQ multiplex PCR; TCRdb's table is partial and in-frame only. The sample has tens of thousands of clones, around 87% seen once. Sequenced input: peripheral blood. The receptors derive from a man between 45 and 60 years old with active COVID-19.

This clone showed up just a few times. The chain is built from TRBV2 and TRBJ2-3; 9 bases agree with TRBD1. The length of the CDR3 is 15 residues. Germline CDR1 reads SNHLY; CDR2 reads FYNNEI. The junction had 8 bases not matched to a gene; V was cut back by 6 bases and J by 4 bases. The CDR3 reads CASRGTGLISDTQYF. The CDR3 nucleotides read TGTGCCAGCAGGGGGACAGGGCTCATCTCAGATACGCAGTATTTT.

The V and J genes are TRBV21-1 and TRBJ2-7; the table's D call, TRBD1, was not checked against the DNA. TRBV21-1 is described as a pseudogene. The CDR3 is 14 residues long. The CDR3 DNA follows: TGTGCCAGACTATTGACAGAGAGCTCCTACGAGCAGTACTTC. It codes for CARLLTESSYEQYF.

The chain employs TRBV7-2 and TRBJ2-7, with 9 bases aligning to TRBD1. This CDR3 is 13 amino acids long. Per the germline V gene, CDR1 is SGHTA and CDR2 is FQGNSA. Trimming cost V 3 bases and J 5 bases; bases outside gene matches: 2. In DNA form, the CDR3 reads TGTGCCAGCAGCTTGACAGGGGGAAACGAGCAGTACTTC. Encoded protein: CASSLTGGNEQYF.

This chain uses TRBV28 with TRBJ2-7; 9 bases map to TRBD1. The V segment lost 3 bases and the J segment 4 bases; nucleotides outside the gene matches: 7. Germline V gene sequence: CDR1 MDHEN, CDR2 SYDVKM. This CDR3 region has 15 residues. CDR3 residues: CASSFPQGARYEQYF. CDR3 nucleotide sequence: TGTGCCAGCAGTTTCCCACAGGGGGCGAGATACGAGCAGTACTTC.

The DNA of the CDR3 is TGTGCCAGCAGTCGCGGGGATACGCAGTATTTT. Its translation: CASSRGDTQYF. V gene TRBV12-3 or TRBV12-4 combines with J gene TRBJ2-3; D perhaps matches TRBD2 (5 bases). V was shortened by 5 bases and J by 6 bases, with 6 bases between the two germline ends. The CDR3 runs 11 residues.

The count of this clone is one. The chain links TRBV6-2 or TRBV6-3 to TRBJ2-1, with 7 bases that match TRBD2. Germline V gene sequence: CDR1 MNHEY, CDR2 SVGEGT. With 4 bases clipped from V and 0 bases from J, the junction kept 3 bases outside the gene matches. This CDR3 comprises 15 residues. CDR3 residues: CASSSRTSSYNEQFF. The CDR3 DNA sequence: TGTGCCAGCAGTTCGCGGACTAGCTCCTACAATGAGCAGTTCTTC.

V usage is TRBV10-3 and J usage is TRBJ1-1, with D possibly being TRBD1 (5 bases). V shed 2 bases and J shed 1 base, with 8 bases lying between them. This CDR3 is built from 14 residues. CDR1 is ENHRY and CDR2 is SYGVKD in the germline V gene. The DNA for the CDR3 is TGTGCCATCAGTGAGGGGAGGGGGAACACTGAAGCTTTCTTT. Encoded protein: CAISEGRGNTEAFF.

The chain carries TRBV5-1 and TRBJ1-1; maybe TRBD1 (6 bases). This CDR3 region has 14 residues. V lost 0 bases to trimming and J lost 6 bases, with 12 bases between them. Germline V lookup: CDR1 SGHRS, CDR2 YFSETQ. Here the CDR3 reads CASSLDPGDPEAFF. The CDR3 bases are TGCGCCAGCAGCTTGGATCCAGGGGACCCTGAAGCTTTCTTT.

V is TRBV28 and J is TRBJ1-4; 7 bases map to TRBD1. The CDR3 has 14 residues. The germline V gene has CDR1 MDHEN and CDR2 SYDVKM. J was trimmed by 7 bases and V by 8 bases; bases with no gene match: 10. This chain's CDR3 is CASWTGQLSEKLFF. CDR3 nucleotides: TGTGCCAGCTGGACGGGACAGCTAAGTGAAAAACTGTTTTTT.

CDR3 bases: TGTGCCAGTTATTTGAACACTGAAGCTTTCTTT. It codes for CASYLNTEAFF. The J gene is TRBJ1-1, the V gene TRBV19; D remains unclear. Germline V gene lookup returns CDR1 LNHDA and CDR2 SQIVND (reference sequence). The CDR3 totals 11 residues. Between the trimmed V and J ends, which lost 8 bases and 0 bases, there was a span of 4 bases.

The chain has TRBV5-6 and TRBJ2-2; 13 positions match TRBD2. Germline lookup yields CDR1 SGHDT and CDR2 YYEEEE. The CDR3 extends over 17 amino acids. The J segment lost 7 bases and the V segment lost 4 bases, leaving 10 bases of the junction unmatched. This CDR3 is CASSAFRLAGGHGELFF. The CDR3 DNA follows: TGTGCCAGCAGCGCGTTTCGACTAGCGGGAGGCCACGGGGAGCTGTTTTTT. Filled out from reference TRBV5-6 and TRBJ2-2, the complete variable domain reads DAGVTQSPTHLIKTRGQQVTLRCSPKSGHDTVSWYQQALGQGPQFIFQYYEEEERQRGNFPDRFSGHQFPNYSSELNVNALLLGDSALYLCASSAFRLAGGHGELFFGEGSRLTVL.

The chain joins TRBV7-3 to TRBJ1-1; 8 nucleotides agree with TRBD1. The germline gives CDR1 SGHTA, CDR2 FQGTGA. The V segment lost 5 bases and the J segment 5 bases; nucleotides outside the gene matches: 16. The CDR3 totals 17 residues. CDR3 bases: TGTGCCAGCAGCCTAAACCCCAGGACAGGGAGCGTAACTGAAGCTTTCTTT. Residues: CASSLNPRTGSVTEAFF.

The chain joins TRBV24-1 to TRBJ2-1; maybe TRBD1 (7 bases). Trimming cost V 3 bases and J 7 bases, with 21 bases left between them. The CDR3 contains 17 residues. In germline, CDR1 is KGHDR, CDR2 SFDVKD. The CDR3 here is CATSDPGARQGLNEQFF. The CDR3 DNA reads as TGTGCCACCAGTGATCCCGGGGCTCGACAGGGACTTAATGAGCAGTTCTTC.

This chain connects TRBV4-3 to TRBJ1-2; D perhaps matches TRBD1 (6 bases). The CDR3 spans 14 residues. Germline CDR1 and CDR2: LGHNA and YSLEER. V was cut by 1 base and J by 6 bases, with 12 bases left in between. The CDR3 nucleotides are TGCGCCAGCAGCCAAGTTTCAACAGGGAATGGCTACACCTTC. Its protein product is CASSQVSTGNGYTF.

The V and J genes are TRBV7-2 and TRBJ2-3, with D perhaps matching TRBD2 (6 bases). This CDR3 spans 16 amino acids. Germline CDR1 and CDR2: SGHTA and FQGNSA. Trimming took 5 bases from V and 0 from J, leaving 15 bases between them. The CDR3 region has the DNA TGTGCCAGCAGCCCCGGATTAGCGGCTAGCACAGATACGCAGTATTTT. It codes for CASSPGLAASTDTQYF. Based on the CDR3 plus reference TRBV7-2 and TRBJ2-3, the full variable domain is GAGVSQSPSNKVTEKGKDVELRCDPISGHTALYWYRQSLGQGLEFLIYFQGNSAPDKSGLPSDRFSAERTGGSVSTLTIQRTQQEDSAVYLCASSPGLAASTDTQYFGPGTRLTVL.

CDR3 amino acids: CASSLEAGSTYEQYF. Here the CDR3 DNA reads TGTGCCAGCAGCTTAGAGGCAGGGTCAACCTACGAGCAGTACTTC. The gene calls are TRBV11-2 and TRBJ2-7; perhaps TRBD1 as D (5 bases). V was cut by 0 bases and J by 2 bases, with 11 bases left in between. The CDR3 consists of 15 residues. The germline gives CDR1 SGHAT, CDR2 FQNNGV.

The chain has TRBV15 and TRBJ2-2; D is unclear. Germline V gene sequence: CDR1 LNHNV, CDR2 YYDKDF (reference sequence). The CDR3 totals 12 residues. The V gene lost 0 bases and the J gene lost 8 bases, with 4 bases spanning the gap. The CDR3 sequence is CATSREQGELFF. For the CDR3, the DNA is TGTGCCACCAGCAGAGAACAGGGGGAGCTGTTTTTT. Together with reference TRBV15 and TRBJ2-2, the CDR3 gives the full variable domain: DAMVIQNPRYQVTQFGKPVTLSCSQTLNHNVMYWYQQKSSQAPKLLFHYYDKDFNNEADTPDNFQSRRPNTSFCFLDIRSPGLGDTAMYLCATSREQGELFFGEGSRLTVL.

This chain uses TRBV5-1 with TRBJ2-7; D is possibly TRBD1 (6 bases). CDR1 SGHRS and CDR2 YFSETQ come from the germline V gene. This CDR3 spans 14 amino acids. V was clipped by 5 bases and J by 3 bases, with 15 bases between them. CDR3 region: CASSQGQEYYEQYF. CDR3 sequence (DNA): TGCGCCAGCAGTCAGGGGCAGGAATACTACGAGCAGTACTTC. Full variable domain (missing parts from reference TRBV5-1 and TRBJ2-7): KAGVTQTPRYLIKTRGQQVTLSCSPISGHRSVSWYQQTPGQGLQFLFEYFSETQRNKGNFPGRFSGRQFSNSRSEMNVSTLELGDSALYLCASSQGQEYYEQYFGPGTRLTVT.

The rearrangement links TRBV18 to TRBJ2-7; TRBD1 matches at 9 bases. CDR1 is KGHSH, CDR2 LQKENI, per germline. Germline trimming cut 5 bases from V and 6 bases from J; bases unmatched to any gene: 5. The CDR3 runs 13 residues. DNA for the CDR3: TGTGCCAGCTCAAGACAGGGGGAGGGCGAGCAGTACTTC. The encoded protein is CASSRQGEGEQYF. The entire variable domain, with the rest obtained from reference TRBV18 and TRBJ2-7, is as follows: NAGVMQNPRHLVRRRGQEARLRCSPMKGHSHVYWYRQLPEEGLKFMVYLQKENIIDESGMPKERFSAEFPKEGPSILRIQQVVRGDSAAYFCASSRQGEGEQYFGPGTRLTVT.

V is TRBV4-1 and J is TRBJ2-5, with 16 nucleotides matching TRBD2. V was clipped by 4 bases and J by 6 bases; unmatched bases: 8. This CDR3 has 17 amino acids. CDR1 is MGHRA and CDR2 is YSYEKL in the germline V gene. CDR3 sequence (DNA): TGCGCCAGCAGCCGTCCGGGACTAGCGGGGGGGCCCAAGACCCAGTACTTC. It is translated as CASSRPGLAGGPKTQYF.

The J gene is TRBJ2-3, the V gene TRBV30; TRBD2 agrees at 8 bases. Looked up from germline, CDR1 is GTSNPN and CDR2 is SVGIG (reference sequence). The CDR3 covers 15 residues. V lost 1 base to trimming and J lost 0 bases; unmatched junction nucleotides: 3. The CDR3 reads CAWSEAGVSTDTQYF. For the CDR3, the DNA is TGTGCCTGGAGTGAAGCGGGGGTCAGCACAGATACGCAGTATTTT.

The V and J genes are TRBV15 and TRBJ2-7; D perhaps matches TRBD2 (6 bases). With 3 bases removed from V and 2 bases from J, the gap between germline ends came to 17 bases. CDR1 is LNHNV and CDR2 is YYDKDF in the germline V gene (reference sequence). The CDR3 is 16 residues long. This chain's CDR3 is CATSSFRDFGAYEQYF. In DNA form, the CDR3 reads TGTGCCACCAGCAGTTTCCGGGACTTCGGGGCCTACGAGCAGTACTTC.